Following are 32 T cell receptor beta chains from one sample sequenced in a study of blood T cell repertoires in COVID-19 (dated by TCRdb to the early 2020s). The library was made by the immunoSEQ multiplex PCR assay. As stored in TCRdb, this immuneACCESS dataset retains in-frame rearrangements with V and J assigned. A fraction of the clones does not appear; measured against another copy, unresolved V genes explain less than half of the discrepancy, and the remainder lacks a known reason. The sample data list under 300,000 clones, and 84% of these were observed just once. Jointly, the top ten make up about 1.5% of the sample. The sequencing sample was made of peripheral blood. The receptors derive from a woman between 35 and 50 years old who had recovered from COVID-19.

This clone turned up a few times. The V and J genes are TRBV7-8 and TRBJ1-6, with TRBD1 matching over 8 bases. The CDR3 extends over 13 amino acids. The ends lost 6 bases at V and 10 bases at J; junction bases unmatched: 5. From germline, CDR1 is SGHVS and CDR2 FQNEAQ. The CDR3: CASSYDRGSPLHF. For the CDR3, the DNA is TGTGCCAGCAGTTATGACAGGGGATCACCCCTCCACTTT.

The DNA for the CDR3 is TGTGCCAGCAGGCCTTCAGGGCGAAGTCAGCCCCAGCATTTT. Protein product: CASRPSGRSQPQHF. V usage is TRBV6-5 and J usage is TRBJ1-5; D perhaps matches TRBD1 (5 bases). The CDR3 is 14 residues long. Germline V gene sequence: CDR1 MNHEY, CDR2 SVGAGI. V was clipped by 6 bases and J by 6 bases, with 15 bases between them.

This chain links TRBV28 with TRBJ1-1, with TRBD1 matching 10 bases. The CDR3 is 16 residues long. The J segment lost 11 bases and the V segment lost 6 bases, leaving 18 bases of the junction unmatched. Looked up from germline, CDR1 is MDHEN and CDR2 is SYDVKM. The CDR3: CASRLSTGTGVIRAFF. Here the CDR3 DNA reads TGTGCCAGCAGGCTTAGCACCGGGACAGGGGTCATAAGGGCTTTCTTT.

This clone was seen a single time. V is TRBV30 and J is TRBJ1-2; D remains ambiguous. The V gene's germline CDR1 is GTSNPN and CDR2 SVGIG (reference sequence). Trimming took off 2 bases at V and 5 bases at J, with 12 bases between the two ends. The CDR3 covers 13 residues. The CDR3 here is CAWSIPERYGYTF. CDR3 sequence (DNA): TGTGCCTGGAGTATCCCAGAGCGGTATGGCTACACCTTC.

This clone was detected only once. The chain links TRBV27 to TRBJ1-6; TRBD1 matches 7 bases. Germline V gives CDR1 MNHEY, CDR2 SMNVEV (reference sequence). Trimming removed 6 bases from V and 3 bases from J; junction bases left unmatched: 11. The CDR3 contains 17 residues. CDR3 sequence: CASRLGTANSYNSPLHF. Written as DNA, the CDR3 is TGTGCCAGCAGACTGGGGACAGCCAACAGCTATAATTCACCCCTCCACTTT.

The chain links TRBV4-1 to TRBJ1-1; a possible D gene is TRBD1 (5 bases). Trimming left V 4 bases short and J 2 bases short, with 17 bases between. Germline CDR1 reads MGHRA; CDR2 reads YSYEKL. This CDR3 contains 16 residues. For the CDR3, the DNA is TGCGCCAGCAGCCCCCAGGCGGGGGAACGTAACACTGAAGCTTTCTTT. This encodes CASSPQAGERNTEAFF.

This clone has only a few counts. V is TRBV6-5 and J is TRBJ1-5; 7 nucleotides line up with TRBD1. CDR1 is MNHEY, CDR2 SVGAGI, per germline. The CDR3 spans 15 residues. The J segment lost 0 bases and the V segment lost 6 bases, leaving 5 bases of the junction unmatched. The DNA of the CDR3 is TGTGCCAGCAGACCGGGACAGCATAGCAATCAGCCCCAGCATTTT. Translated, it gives CASRPGQHSNQPQHF.

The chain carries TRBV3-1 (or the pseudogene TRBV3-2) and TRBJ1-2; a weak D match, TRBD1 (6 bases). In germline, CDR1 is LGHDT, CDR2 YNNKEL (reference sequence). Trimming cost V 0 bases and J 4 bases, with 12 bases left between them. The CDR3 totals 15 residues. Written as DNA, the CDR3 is TGTGCCAGCAGCCAAGAGGGACACTGGGGCTATGGCTACACCTTC. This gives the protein CASSQEGHWGYGYTF.

CDR3 sequence: CASSQGPHRDSGNTIYF. The DNA for the CDR3 is TGCGCCAGCAGCCAGGGTCCTCACAGGGACTCTGGAAACACCATATATTTT. V is TRBV4-1 and J is TRBJ1-3; D might be TRBD1 (6 bases). Germline V gives CDR1 MGHRA, CDR2 YSYEKL. Trimming removed 3 bases from V and 0 bases from J, with 15 bases in between. The CDR3 contains 17 residues.

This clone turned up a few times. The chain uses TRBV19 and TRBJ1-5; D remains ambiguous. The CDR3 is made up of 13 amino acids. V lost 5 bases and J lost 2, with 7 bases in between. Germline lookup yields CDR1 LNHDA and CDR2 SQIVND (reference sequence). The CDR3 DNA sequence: TGTGCCAGTAGTTTCCAGGGCAATCAGCCCCAGCATTTT. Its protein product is CASSFQGNQPQHF.

Here the CDR3 reads CASSAREREKLFF. DNA for the CDR3: TGTGCCAGCAGCGCTCGGGAACGGGAAAAACTGTTTTTT. The rearrangement joins TRBV7-7 to TRBJ1-4; no reliable D call. V lost 5 bases and J lost 8, with 12 bases in between. CDR1 is SSHAT, CDR2 FNYEAQ, per germline (reference sequence). The CDR3 extends over 13 amino acids. Together with reference TRBV7-7 and TRBJ1-4, the CDR3 gives the full variable domain: GAGVSQSPRYKVTKRGQDVTLRCDPISSHATLYWYQQALGQGPEFLTYFNYEAQPDKSGLPSDRFSAERPEGSISTLTIQRTEQRDSAMYRCASSAREREKLFFGSGTQLSVL.

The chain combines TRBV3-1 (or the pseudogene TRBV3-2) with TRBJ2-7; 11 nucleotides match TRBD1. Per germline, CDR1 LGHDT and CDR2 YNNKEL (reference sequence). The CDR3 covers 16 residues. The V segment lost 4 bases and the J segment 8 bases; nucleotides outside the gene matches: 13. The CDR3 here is CASSLQIGTGGSKQYF. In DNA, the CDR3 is TGTGCCAGCAGCCTCCAAATCGGGACAGGGGGTTCCAAGCAGTACTTC.

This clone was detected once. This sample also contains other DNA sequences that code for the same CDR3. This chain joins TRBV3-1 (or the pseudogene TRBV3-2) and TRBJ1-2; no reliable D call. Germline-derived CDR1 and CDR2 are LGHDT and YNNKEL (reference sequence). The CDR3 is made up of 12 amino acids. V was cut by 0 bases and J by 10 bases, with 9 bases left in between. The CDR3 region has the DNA TGTGCCAGCAGCCAAGAGGGCGTTTCCTACACCTTC. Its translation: CASSQEGVSYTF.

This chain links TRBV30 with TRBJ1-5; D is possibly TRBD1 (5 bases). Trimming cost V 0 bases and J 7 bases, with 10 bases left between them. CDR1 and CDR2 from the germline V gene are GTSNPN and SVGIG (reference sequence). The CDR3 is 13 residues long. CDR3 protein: CAWSVGAEQPQHF. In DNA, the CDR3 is TGTGCCTGGAGTGTAGGGGCGGAACAGCCCCAGCATTTT.

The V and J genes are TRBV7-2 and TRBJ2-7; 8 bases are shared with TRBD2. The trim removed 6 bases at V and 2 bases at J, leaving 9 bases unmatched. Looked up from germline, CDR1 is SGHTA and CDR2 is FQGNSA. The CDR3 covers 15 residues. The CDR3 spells CASRAAGVETYEQYF. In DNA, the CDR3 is TGTGCCAGCAGGGCAGCGGGGGTGGAGACCTACGAGCAGTACTTC.

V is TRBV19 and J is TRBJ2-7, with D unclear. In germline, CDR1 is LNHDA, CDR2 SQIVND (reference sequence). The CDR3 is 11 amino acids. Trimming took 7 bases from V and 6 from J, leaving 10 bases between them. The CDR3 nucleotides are TGTGCCAGTACAAATTTCGGCGAGCAGTACTTC. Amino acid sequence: CASTNFGEQYF.

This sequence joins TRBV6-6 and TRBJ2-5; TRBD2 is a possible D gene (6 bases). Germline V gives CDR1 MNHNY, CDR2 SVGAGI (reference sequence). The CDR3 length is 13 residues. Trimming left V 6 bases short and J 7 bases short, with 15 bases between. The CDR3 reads CASSSGTRGTQYF. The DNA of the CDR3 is TGTGCCAGCAGCTCCGGGACTCGGGGGACCCAGTACTTC.

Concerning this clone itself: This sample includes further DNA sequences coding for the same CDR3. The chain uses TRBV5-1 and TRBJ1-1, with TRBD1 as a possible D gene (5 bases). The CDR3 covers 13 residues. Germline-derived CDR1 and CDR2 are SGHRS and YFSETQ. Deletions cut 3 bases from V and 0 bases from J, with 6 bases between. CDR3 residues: CASSSGMNTEAFF. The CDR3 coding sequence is TGCGCCAGCAGCTCAGGGATGAACACTGAAGCTTTCTTT.

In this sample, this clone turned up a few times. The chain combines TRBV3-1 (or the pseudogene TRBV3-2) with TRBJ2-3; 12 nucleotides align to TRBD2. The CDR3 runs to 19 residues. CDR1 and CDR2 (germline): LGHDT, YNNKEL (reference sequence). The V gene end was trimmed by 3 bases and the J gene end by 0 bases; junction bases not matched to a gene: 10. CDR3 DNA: TGTGCCAGCAGCCACAGAAGACTAGCGGGGGCCACTAGCACAGATACGCAGTATTTT. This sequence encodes CASSHRRLAGATSTDTQYF.

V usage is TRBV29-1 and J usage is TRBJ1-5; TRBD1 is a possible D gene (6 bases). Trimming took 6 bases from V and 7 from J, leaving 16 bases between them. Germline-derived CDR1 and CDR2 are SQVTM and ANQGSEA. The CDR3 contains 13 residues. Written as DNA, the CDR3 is TGCAGCGTCAGAGGGGGGGCGAACCAGCCCCAGCATTTT. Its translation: CSVRGGANQPQHF.

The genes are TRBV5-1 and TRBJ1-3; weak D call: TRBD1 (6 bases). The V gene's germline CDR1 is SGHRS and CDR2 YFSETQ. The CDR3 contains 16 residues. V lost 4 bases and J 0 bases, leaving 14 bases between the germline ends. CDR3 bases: TGCGCCAGCAGCGGACAGTCTCCGAGCTCTGGAAACACCATATATTTT. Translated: CASSGQSPSSGNTIYF. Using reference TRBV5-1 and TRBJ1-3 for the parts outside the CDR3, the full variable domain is KAGVTQTPRYLIKTRGQQVTLSCSPISGHRSVSWYQQTPGQGLQFLFEYFSETQRNKGNFPGRFSGRQFSNSRSEMNVSTLELGDSALYLCASSGQSPSSGNTIYFGEGSWLTVV.

This CDR3 is CASSEAGLASGYEQYF. In nucleotides, the CDR3 is TGTGCCAGCAGTGAAGCAGGTTTGGCTTCGGGGTACGAGCAGTACTTC. The chain employs TRBV2 and TRBJ2-7; D might be TRBD2 (5 bases). The germline V gene has CDR1 SNHLY and CDR2 FYNNEI. V lost 0 bases to trimming and J lost 4 bases, with 16 bases between them. This CDR3 contains 16 residues. Combining the CDR3 with reference TRBV2 and TRBJ2-7 gives the whole variable domain EPEVTQTPSHQVTQMGQEVILRCVPISNHLYFYWYRQILGQKVEFLVSFYNNEISEKSEIFDDQFSVERPDGSNFTLKIRSTKLEDSAMYFCASSEAGLASGYEQYFGPGTRLTVT.

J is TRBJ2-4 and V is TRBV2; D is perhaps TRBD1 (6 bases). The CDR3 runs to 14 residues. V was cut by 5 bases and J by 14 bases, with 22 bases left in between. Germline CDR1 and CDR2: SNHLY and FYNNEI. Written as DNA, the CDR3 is TGTGCCAGCAGTAGAGAGGTCAGGGGTCGAAGCAAGTACTTC. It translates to CASSREVRGRSKYF.

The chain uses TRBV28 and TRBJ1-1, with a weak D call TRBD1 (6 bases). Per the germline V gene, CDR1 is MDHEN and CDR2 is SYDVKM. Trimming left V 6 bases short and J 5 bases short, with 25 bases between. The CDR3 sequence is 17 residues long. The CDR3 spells CASSENPGRGKGTEAFF. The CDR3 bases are TGTGCCAGCAGCGAAAACCCCGGGAGGGGGAAGGGAACTGAAGCTTTCTTT. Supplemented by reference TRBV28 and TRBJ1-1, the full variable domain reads DVKVTQSSRYLVKRTGEKVFLECVQDMDHENMFWYRQDPGLGLRLIYFSYDVKMKEKGDIPEGYSVSREKKERFSLILESASTNQTSMYLCASSENPGRGKGTEAFFGQGTRLTVV.

CDR3 sequence: CASSISDEQFF. For the CDR3, the DNA is TGTGCCAGTAGTATATCGGATGAGCAGTTCTTC. This sequence joins TRBV19 and TRBJ2-1; D remains ambiguous. Germline CDR1 is LNHDA and CDR2 is SQIVND (reference sequence). Trimming pared 2 bases from V and 8 bases from J, leaving 4 bases between. The CDR3 covers 11 residues. Full variable domain (rest looked up from reference TRBV19 and TRBJ2-1): DGGITQSPKYLFRKEGQNVTLSCEQNLNHDAMYWYRQDPGQGLRLIYYSQIVNDFQKGDIAEGYSVSREKKESFPLTVTSAQKNPTAFYLCASSISDEQFFGPGTRLTVL.

The CDR3 loop is CASSEARTVDGYTF. The CDR3 bases are TGTGCCAGCAGTGAGGCGCGGACAGTCGATGGCTACACCTTC. The rearrangement links TRBV2 to TRBJ1-2; possibly TRBD1 for D (6 bases). V lost 3 bases and J 6 bases, leaving 14 bases between the germline ends. From germline, CDR1 is SNHLY and CDR2 FYNNEI. The CDR3 consists of 14 residues.

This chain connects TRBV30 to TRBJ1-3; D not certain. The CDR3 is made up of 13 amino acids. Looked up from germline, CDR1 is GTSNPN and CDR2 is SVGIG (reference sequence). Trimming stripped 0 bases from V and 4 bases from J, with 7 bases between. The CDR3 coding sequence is TGTGCCTGGAGTGTACTTCTGGGAAACACCATATATTTT. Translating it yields CAWSVLLGNTIYF.

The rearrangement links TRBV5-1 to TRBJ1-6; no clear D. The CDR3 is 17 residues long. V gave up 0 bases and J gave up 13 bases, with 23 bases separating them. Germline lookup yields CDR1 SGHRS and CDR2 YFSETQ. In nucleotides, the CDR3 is TGCGCCAGCAGCTTGGGCGGCGGAGGCTTAACCCTATACCCCCTCCACTTT. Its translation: CASSLGGGGLTLYPLHF.

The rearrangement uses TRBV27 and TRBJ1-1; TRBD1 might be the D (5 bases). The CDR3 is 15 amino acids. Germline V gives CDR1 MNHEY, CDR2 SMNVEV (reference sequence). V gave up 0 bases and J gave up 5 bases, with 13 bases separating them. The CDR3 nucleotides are TGTGCCAGCAGTTTATCGATCGGGGGAGAAACTGAAGCTTTCTTT. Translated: CASSLSIGGETEAFF.

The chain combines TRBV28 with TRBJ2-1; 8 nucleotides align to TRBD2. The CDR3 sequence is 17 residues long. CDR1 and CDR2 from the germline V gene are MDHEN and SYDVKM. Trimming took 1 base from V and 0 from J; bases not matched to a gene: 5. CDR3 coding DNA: TGTGCCAGCAGTTTATTTGGCGGGGGGAGCTCCTACAATGAGCAGTTCTTC. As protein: CASSLFGGGSSYNEQFF.

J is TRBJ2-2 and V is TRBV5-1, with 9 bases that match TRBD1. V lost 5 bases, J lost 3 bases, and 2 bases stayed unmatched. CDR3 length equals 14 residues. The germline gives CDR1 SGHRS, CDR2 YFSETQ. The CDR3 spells CASSGQGYTGELFF. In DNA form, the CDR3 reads TGCGCCAGCAGTGGACAGGGGTACACCGGGGAGCTGTTTTTT.

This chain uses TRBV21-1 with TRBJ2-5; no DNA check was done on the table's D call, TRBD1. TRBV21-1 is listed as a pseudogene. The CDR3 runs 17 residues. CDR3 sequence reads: CASSKDNQVPSKETQYF. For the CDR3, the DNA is TGTGCCAGCAGCAAAGATAACCAGGTACCGTCCAAAGAGACCCAGTACTTC.